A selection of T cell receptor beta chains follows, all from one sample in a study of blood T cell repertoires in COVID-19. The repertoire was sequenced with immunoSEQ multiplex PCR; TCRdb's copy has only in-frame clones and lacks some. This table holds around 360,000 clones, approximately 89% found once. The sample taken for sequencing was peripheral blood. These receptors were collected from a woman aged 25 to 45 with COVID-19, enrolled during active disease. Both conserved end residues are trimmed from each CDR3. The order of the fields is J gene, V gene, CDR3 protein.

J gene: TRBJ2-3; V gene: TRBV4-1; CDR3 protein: ATTRASGSTDTQY
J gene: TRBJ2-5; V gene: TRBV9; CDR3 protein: ASSVDFRGHETQY
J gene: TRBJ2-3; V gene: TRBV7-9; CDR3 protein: ASSLAGVGPDTDTQY
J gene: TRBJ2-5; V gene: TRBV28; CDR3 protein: ASRPFIYRDREETQY
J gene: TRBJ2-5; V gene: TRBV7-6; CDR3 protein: ASSFGVAEETQY
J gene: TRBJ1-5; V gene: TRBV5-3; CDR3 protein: ARSLAVENLGNQPQH
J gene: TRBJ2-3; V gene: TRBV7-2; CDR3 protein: ASSPWTSGRGRDTQY
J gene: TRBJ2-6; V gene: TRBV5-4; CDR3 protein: ASSRGGTAASISGANVLT
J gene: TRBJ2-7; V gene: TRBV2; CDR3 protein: ANSPGSYEQY
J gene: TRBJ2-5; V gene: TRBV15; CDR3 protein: ATSRGGSEAQETQY
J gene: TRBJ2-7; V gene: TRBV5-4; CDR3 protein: ASSLMGVHYEQY
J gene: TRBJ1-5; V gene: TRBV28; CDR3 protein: ASSLRQGNQPQH
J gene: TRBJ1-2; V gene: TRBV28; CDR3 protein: ASSSSRTGGYT
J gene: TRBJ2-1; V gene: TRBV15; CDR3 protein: ATSRDWGVGNEQF